Described below is a single T cell receptor beta chain sequence and its context. This clone's antigen is unknown. Within one base of it there is no much larger clone, and no base qualities were kept. The entire isolated RNA was reverse transcribed using the High Capacity cDNA Reverse Transcription Kit, and thus expressed TCRB transcripts were sequenced. Stem cell-like memory T cell samples underwent survey-depth immunoSEQ sequencing, averaging approximately 920,000 total reads per sample. Sorted cells were lysed in RLT buffer and RNA was extracted with DNase-treated RNeasy Micro or Mini kits, depending on cell number. To prevent cross-contamination, each cell subset was processed individually, whereas patient and healthy donor samples were processed jointly. Using the immunoSEQ multiplex PCR, TCRB sequences were amplified from cDNA into 87-bp fragments spanning the CDR3 region. Sequencing of the amplicons was performed on the Illumina HiSeq platform. The study's processing was this. PCR bias was corrected computationally using synthetic template baselines, and reads within Hamming distance 2 were collapsed, with unmergeable singletons discarded. By aligning reads against IMGT, V, D and J genes, CDR3 length, and insertions or deletions at six rearrangement sites were assigned. Clonotype counts were normalized to sorted cell number within each subset before computing true diversity and Gini coefficients with the tcR R package. The overlap coefficient, calculated on TCRB nucleotide sequences, was used to quantify repertoire sharing. Here the immuneACCESS table is served through TCRdb, limited to in-frame sequences with V and J called. Missing clones are a known gap in these copies; in checked studies unresolved V genes cover under half, and the rest lacks a known reason. The V and J calls and clone size are taken from that table; D and trimming were inferred from the DNA. The sample table records about 53,000 clones; approximately 60% of these occur just once. The top ten hold 0.25% to 0.35% of the sample.

There are 15 amino acids in the CDR3, from cysteine to phenylalanine inclusive. Of all the DNA, just the CDR3 is kept, 45 bases in frame from base 1. The V end gives up 5 bases and the J end 4 bases, leaving 9 bases in the junction not matched to a gene. The germline V gene yields MGHRA for CDR1 and YSYEKL for CDR2. A single peripheral blood draw of approximately 100 mL on average was collected from each donor into heparinised tubes. Using a panel that included CD45RO, CCR7, CD25, CD127, CD95 and CD27, naive, central memory, regulatory and stem cell-like memory CD4+ T cells were sorted on a BD FACSAria II. A purity above 95% was achieved for all sorted populations. PBMCs were isolated right away by Lymphoprep density gradient centrifugation and were stained directly, without culture. So that batch effects would be minimized, each experiment stained and sorted samples in pairs, pairing one healthy donor with one patient.

The data stem from a study of beta chain features in type 1 diabetes (dated by TCRdb to the late 2010s). At the level of the whole study: Mean age, gender distribution, total cell number and subset yield did not differ between patients and healthy donors. Across all samples, some 110,000,000 sorted cells were examined, and cell number per subset correlated strongly with RNA yield. The study compared TCRB repertoires of sorted circulating CD4+ T cell subsets between recently diagnosed type 1 diabetes patients and matched healthy donors. Naive and central memory subsets were obtained from all 30 or so donors, but regulatory and stem cell-like memory subsets were isolated from only 8 patients and roughly eight healthy donors. The full study reports these points: A moderate but significant shortening of TCRB CDR3 length was observed in type 1 diabetes patients in all four CD4+ subsets. Because cDNA was sequenced instead of genomic DNA, highly expressing activated cells could be over-represented, though the groups showed no difference in activation or CD3 levels. Fewer insertions and more nucleotide deletions at VDJ recombination sites were observed in patients with type 1 diabetes, implying thymic rearrangement abnormalities. PCR might favor shorter templates, but patient and control samples were amplified and corrected together, so any skew would affect both groups equally. HLA sub-analyses involved small numbers of individuals, so any influence of HLA type on TCRB rearrangement remained unresolved. Naive, central memory and regulatory TCRB repertoires appeared to be more similar among patients than among healthy donors.

Sequencing input: stem cell memory CD4+ T cells from blood. This sample's cell subset or site label indicates: stem cell-like memory CD4+ T cells. In this chain, TRBV4-1 is recombined with TRBJ1-1; 8 nucleotides in the junction match TRBD1. The TCR sequence derives from a woman younger than 45 with type 1 diabetes. In nucleotide form, the sequence is TGCGCCAGCAGCGCCTTCCGGACAGGGAGCACTGAAGCTTTCTTT. Its translation reads: CASSAFRTGSTEAFF.